Listed below are T cell receptor beta chains from one sample, sequenced in a study of blood T cell repertoires in COVID-19. The protocol was immunoSEQ multiplex PCR, while the TCRdb copy is restricted to in-frame clones and leaves out a portion. This sample has about 240,000 clones, with approximately 87% found just once. Sequencing used peripheral blood. The receptor source for this set is a man between 60 and 75 years old with acute or convalescent COVID-19. Both conserved end residues are part of each CDR3. D genes are given only for firm matches. Size is stated for part of the rows, as once, few or many counts, or as a class when the clone is expanded.

CDR3nt: TGTGCCAGCAGCCCCCCGGGCCGAAGGGGCCACGAGCAGTACTTC
CDR3aa: CASSPPGRRGHEQYF
j_gene: TRBJ2-7
d_gene: NA
v_gene: TRBV5-4
abundance: few

CDR3nt: TGTGCCAGCAGCTCCGGCGCGGGATCAGATACGCAGTATTTT
CDR3aa: CASSSGAGSDTQYF
j_gene: TRBJ2-3
d_gene: NA
v_gene: TRBV7-3
abundance: once

CDR3nt: TGTGCCATCAGTGAAGGGAGCTACGAGCAGTACTTC
CDR3aa: CAISEGSYEQYF
j_gene: TRBJ2-7
d_gene: NA
v_gene: TRBV10-3
abundance: few

CDR3nt: TGTGCCAGCAGCTTGAGGGGCGTGATTGGCTACACCTTC
CDR3aa: CASSLRGVIGYTF
j_gene: TRBJ1-2
d_gene: NA
v_gene: TRBV5-4
abundance: NA

CDR3nt: TGTGCCAGCAGCCCAAATATGGGAGAAGAGACCCAGTACTTC
CDR3aa: CASSPNMGEETQYF
j_gene: TRBJ2-5
d_gene: NA
v_gene: TRBV7-2
abundance: NA

CDR3nt: TGCGCCAGCAGCTCTAGACAGGGGATGAACACTGAAGCTTTCTTT
CDR3aa: CASSSRQGMNTEAFF
j_gene: TRBJ1-1
d_gene: TRBD1
v_gene: TRBV5-1
abundance: NA

CDR3nt: TGTGCCAGCAGCTTACAGCGGGACTATGGCTACACCTTC
CDR3aa: CASSLQRDYGYTF
j_gene: TRBJ1-2
d_gene: NA
v_gene: TRBV11-2
abundance: NA

CDR3nt: TGTGCCACCAGTGACCATGGTGGGACACTCGGCTATGGCTACACCTTC
CDR3aa: CATSDHGGTLGYGYTF
j_gene: TRBJ1-2
d_gene: NA
v_gene: TRBV24-1
abundance: NA

CDR3nt: TGTGCCAGTTCCACAGGGGGCGAAACTGAAGCTTTCTTT
CDR3aa: CASSTGGETEAFF
j_gene: TRBJ1-1
d_gene: TRBD1
v_gene: TRBV28
abundance: NA

CDR3nt: TGTGCCAGCAGCCCTGGACAGCGCAATCAGCCCCAGCATTTT
CDR3aa: CASSPGQRNQPQHF
j_gene: TRBJ1-5
d_gene: NA
v_gene: TRBV7-2
abundance: NA

CDR3nt: TGTGCCAGCAGTTGGGCAGGGAGGAACGCTGAAGCTTTCTTT
CDR3aa: CASSWAGRNAEAFF
j_gene: TRBJ1-1
d_gene: NA
v_gene: TRBV27
abundance: many

CDR3nt: TGTGCCAGCAGCCAAACGGGTGAGAGCAATCAGCCCCAGCATTTT
CDR3aa: CASSQTGESNQPQHF
j_gene: TRBJ1-5
d_gene: NA
v_gene: TRBV3-1/TRBV3-2
abundance: NA

CDR3nt: TGTGCCAGTAGTTCCCGACAGGGACAGTATGAAAAACTGTTTTTT
CDR3aa: CASSSRQGQYEKLFF
j_gene: TRBJ1-4
d_gene: TRBD1
v_gene: TRBV19
abundance: NA

CDR3nt: TGTGCCAGCAGTTATCGGCGGGCGGGAACCGGGGAGCTGTTTTTT
CDR3aa: CASSYRRAGTGELFF
j_gene: TRBJ2-2
d_gene: NA
v_gene: TRBV6-5
abundance: NA

CDR3nt: TGTGCCAGCAGCCAAGGGCCGGGACAGGGGGCGGCCGAGCAGTACTTC
CDR3aa: CASSQGPGQGAAEQYF
j_gene: TRBJ2-7
d_gene: TRBD1
v_gene: TRBV4-2
abundance: NA

CDR3nt: TGTGCCAGCCTTTGGGACAGCCCTGCTGGAAACACCATATATTTT
CDR3aa: CASLWDSPAGNTIYF
j_gene: TRBJ1-3
d_gene: TRBD1
v_gene: TRBV28
abundance: NA

CDR3nt: TGTGCCTGGAGTGTTAGTAAAGTTGGGACAGGGGCTATCTACAATGAGCAGTTCTTC
CDR3aa: CAWSVSKVGTGAIYNEQFF
j_gene: TRBJ2-1
d_gene: TRBD1
v_gene: TRBV30
abundance: NA

CDR3nt: TGTGCCTGGGGCGGACAGATTAATTCACCCCTCCACTTT
CDR3aa: CAWGGQINSPLHF
j_gene: TRBJ1-6
d_gene: NA
v_gene: TRBV30
abundance: NA

CDR3nt: TGTGCCAGCAGCCTAGCGGGGGGTGGCAATCAGCCCCAGCATTTT
CDR3aa: CASSLAGGGNQPQHF
j_gene: TRBJ1-5
d_gene: NA
v_gene: TRBV7-8
abundance: NA

CDR3nt: TGTGCCAGTAGTTCCCTAGCGGGAGATTTCAACATTCAGTACTTC
CDR3aa: CASSSLAGDFNIQYF
j_gene: TRBJ2-4
d_gene: TRBD2
v_gene: TRBV19
abundance: NA

CDR3nt: TGTGCCAGCAGCTTGGGGACAGGGAGCTCCTACAATGAGCAGTTCTTC
CDR3aa: CASSLGTGSSYNEQFF
j_gene: TRBJ2-1
d_gene: TRBD1
v_gene: TRBV7-8
abundance: NA

CDR3nt: TGTGCCAGCAGTTTCAACCGGGAGGCTGAGCAGTTCTTC
CDR3aa: CASSFNREAEQFF
j_gene: TRBJ2-1
d_gene: TRBD2
v_gene: TRBV27
abundance: NA

CDR3nt: TGCGCCAGCACTAAACAGGGTTCGCACAATGAGCAGTTCTTC
CDR3aa: CASTKQGSHNEQFF
j_gene: TRBJ2-1
d_gene: NA
v_gene: TRBV5-1
abundance: NA

CDR3nt: TGTGCCAGCAGTCCCCCGACAGGGCCCAGCTCTGGGGCCAACGTCCTGACTTTC
CDR3aa: CASSPPTGPSSGANVLTF
j_gene: TRBJ2-6
d_gene: TRBD1
v_gene: TRBV28
abundance: few

CDR3nt: TGTGCCAGCAGCCAAACAGGGGCGAACACTGAAGCTTTCTTT
CDR3aa: CASSQTGANTEAFF
j_gene: TRBJ1-1
d_gene: TRBD1
v_gene: TRBV11-2
abundance: NA

CDR3nt: TGTGCCAGCAGTTACCCTCAATCCAGGACTAGCGGGAGATTAAGGAAGGATGAGCAGTTCTTC
CDR3aa: CASSYPQSRTSGRLRKDEQFF
j_gene: TRBJ2-1
d_gene: TRBD2
v_gene: TRBV6-2/TRBV6-3
abundance: NA

CDR3nt: TGTGCCAGCAGCAGGTCCGACAGGGGAGGCTATGGCTACACCTTC
CDR3aa: CASSRSDRGGYGYTF
j_gene: TRBJ1-2
d_gene: TRBD1
v_gene: TRBV5-6
abundance: NA

CDR3nt: TGTGCCACCAGCCCGACAGGGGGCTCGCATGAAAAACTGTTTTTT
CDR3aa: CATSPTGGSHEKLFF
j_gene: TRBJ1-4
d_gene: TRBD1
v_gene: TRBV15
abundance: NA

CDR3nt: TGTGCCTGGAGTCTAAAACAGGGGGCGGGTCAGCCCCAGCATTTT
CDR3aa: CAWSLKQGAGQPQHF
j_gene: TRBJ1-5
d_gene: TRBD1
v_gene: TRBV30
abundance: NA

CDR3nt: TGTGCCAGCAGTTCTGACACATCCTACGAGCAGTACTTC
CDR3aa: CASSSDTSYEQYF
j_gene: TRBJ2-7
d_gene: NA
v_gene: TRBV7-2
abundance: once

CDR3nt: TGTGCCATCAGTGACGGGGGATACAATGAGCAGTTCTTC
CDR3aa: CAISDGGYNEQFF
j_gene: TRBJ2-1
d_gene: NA
v_gene: TRBV10-3
abundance: NA

CDR3nt: TGTGCCAGCAGCTTAGATCGGGGGGCCGGGGAGCTGTTTTTT
CDR3aa: CASSLDRGAGELFF
j_gene: TRBJ2-2
d_gene: TRBD2
v_gene: TRBV11-3
abundance: NA

CDR3nt: TGTGCCAGCAGCTACAACAGGGGGCTCTACGAGCAGTACTTC
CDR3aa: CASSYNRGLYEQYF
j_gene: TRBJ2-7
d_gene: TRBD1
v_gene: TRBV5-5
abundance: NA

CDR3nt: TGCGCCAGCAGAAACGGGGGGTTTGCCGCCTACGAGCAGTACTTC
CDR3aa: CASRNGGFAAYEQYF
j_gene: TRBJ2-7
d_gene: TRBD2
v_gene: TRBV5-1
abundance: NA

CDR3nt: TGTGCCAGTAGTTACAGGGGGCAGGCCCCTGAAGCTTTCTTT
CDR3aa: CASSYRGQAPEAFF
j_gene: TRBJ1-1
d_gene: TRBD1
v_gene: TRBV19
abundance: NA

CDR3nt: TGTGCCAGCAGCTTAGAGGGACAGTGGCTTGGCTACACCTTC
CDR3aa: CASSLEGQWLGYTF
j_gene: TRBJ1-2
d_gene: TRBD1
v_gene: TRBV11-3
abundance: NA

CDR3nt: TGTGCCAGCAGTCGTAGCGGGTCGAGCTCCTACAATGAGCAGTTCTTC
CDR3aa: CASSRSGSSSYNEQFF
j_gene: TRBJ2-1
d_gene: TRBD2
v_gene: TRBV5-5
abundance: NA

CDR3nt: TGTGCCAGCTCACCACTCCGGGGGGGGAACACTGAAGCTTTCTTT
CDR3aa: CASSPLRGGNTEAFF
j_gene: TRBJ1-1
d_gene: NA
v_gene: TRBV18
abundance: once

CDR3nt: TGTGCCTCGGCTAAAGGAGTCACAGGGTATGGGACCCAGTACTTC
CDR3aa: CASAKGVTGYGTQYF
j_gene: TRBJ2-5
d_gene: NA
v_gene: TRBV2
abundance: NA

CDR3nt: TGTGCCAGCAGCCTTCGTCGGACAGGGGGCGAAGCTTTCTTT
CDR3aa: CASSLRRTGGEAFF
j_gene: TRBJ1-1
d_gene: TRBD1
v_gene: TRBV7-2
abundance: NA

CDR3nt: TGTGCCAGCAGCATAGGACAGGGGGGCGGGGAGCTGTTTTTT
CDR3aa: CASSIGQGGGELFF
j_gene: TRBJ2-2
d_gene: TRBD1
v_gene: TRBV9
abundance: NA

CDR3nt: TGTGCCAGTAGTACGCCGGGACTCCCGGTCGAGCAGTACTTC
CDR3aa: CASSTPGLPVEQYF
j_gene: TRBJ2-7
d_gene: NA
v_gene: TRBV19
abundance: NA

CDR3nt: TGTGCCAGTAGTTTCACAGTCACCGGGGAGCTGTTTTTT
CDR3aa: CASSFTVTGELFF
j_gene: TRBJ2-2
d_gene: NA
v_gene: TRBV19
abundance: NA

CDR3nt: TGTGCCAGCAGGATGGGACATCCTAATGAAAAACTGTTTTTT
CDR3aa: CASRMGHPNEKLFF
j_gene: TRBJ1-4
d_gene: NA
v_gene: TRBV2
abundance: NA